The source of this TCR beta chain is a study of blood T cell repertoires in COVID-19. The assay was immunoSEQ multiplex PCR, and TCRdb's table has in-frame clones only and misses some. Of a few hundred thousand clones in the sample, approximately 91% were seen once. CDR1 is SGHTA, CDR2 FQGTGA, per germline. The CDR3 contains 13 residues. V was trimmed by 9 bases and J by 3 bases, leaving 15 bases between them. This sequence joins TRBV7-3 and TRBJ2-7; possible D gene TRBD1, 6 bases. The TCR comes from a woman aged 40-49 years who had recovered from COVID-19. The sample consisted of PBMCs or T cells enriched from blood (not recorded which). CDR3 protein: CASPQGQNYEQYF. CDR3 DNA sequence: TGTGCCAGTCCTCAGGGACAAAACTACGAGCAGTACTTC.